The entry below gives a single T cell receptor beta chain sequence along with its context. Its antigen is undetermined. TCRalpha and TCRbeta cDNA was put through two nested PCRs of 16 and 9 cycles. TCRdb re-called the 5' RACE reads, yielding one record per CDR3 amino acid sequence without DNA. Recorded for this sample: over 100,000 distinct CDR3 sequences. Blood samples measuring roughly 2.3 ml were taken per donor. The data are from a study of monozygotic twins with inflammatory bowel disease. Study findings and constraints: Patient repertoires may carry noise from differing immunosuppressive treatments.

The CDR3 is 13 residues long. Per the germline V gene, CDR1 is SGHTA and CDR2 is FQGNSA. Source material: blood. The clonotype was recovered from a human donor with ulcerative colitis or Crohn's disease, or a healthy co-twin of an affected twin (not recorded which). The chain combines TRBV7-2 with TRBJ2-7; TCRdb picks TRBD1, but there is no DNA to check that call. The chain's CDR3 is CASRQGSSYEQYF.